The 31 T cell receptor beta chains below come from one sample, sequenced in a study of naive and memory T cell subsets. Both TRBC1 and TRBC2 were covered by a beta constant-region primer of two equimolar oligonucleotides. TCRdb called the UMI-ligation and nested PCR reads again in MiXCR, with one record for every CDR3 protein. The profile shows some 83,000 distinct CDR3 sequences, roughly 14% of them singletons. The sample comprised central memory CD4+ T cells from blood. These receptors originate from a human donor in good health.

This clonotype was counted between two and nine times. This sequence joins TRBV29-1 and TRBJ1-1; 7 bases match TRBD1. CDR3 length: 15 amino acids. Germline V gene lookup returns CDR1 SQVTM and CDR2 ANQGSEA. Trimming took 3 bases from V and 0 from J; bases not matched to a gene: 7. Here the CDR3 reads CSVDVQGGMNTEAFF. CDR3 sequence (DNA): TGCAGCGTTGACGTGCAGGGGGGTATGAACACTGAAGCTTTCTTT. Using reference TRBV29-1 and TRBJ1-1 for the parts outside the CDR3, the full variable domain is SAVISQKPSRDICQRGTSLTIQCQVDSQVTMMFWYRQQPGQSLTLIATANQGSEATYESGFVIDKFPISRPNLTFSTLTVSNMSPEDSSIYLCSVDVQGGMNTEAFFGQGTRLTVV.

This chain links TRBV20-1 with TRBJ2-1, with a possible D match to TRBD2 (6 bases). CDR1 is DFQATT and CDR2 is SNEGSKA in the germline V gene (reference sequence). The CDR3 extends over 11 amino acids. V was cut by 5 bases and J by 10 bases, with 12 bases left in between. The CDR3 nucleotides read TGCAGTGCTGTGACTAGGCACGAGCAGTTCTTC. It specifies CSAVTRHEQFF.

The V gene is TRBV29-1, the J gene TRBJ2-1; the D is unclear. This CDR3 is 15 amino acids long. Trimming pared 5 bases from V and 9 bases from J, leaving 23 bases between. Germline assignment: CDR1 SQVTM and CDR2 ANQGSEA. Here the CDR3 DNA reads TGCAGCGTTCCAGATCGGGTTAGTCATGGCGGTGAGCAGTTCTTC. This translates into CSVPDRVSHGGEQFF.

CDR3 sequence (DNA): TGTGCCAGCAGCCAAGCCACAGGGGTACCTGGCTACACCTTC. Encoded protein: CASSQATGVPGYTF. The chain combines TRBV3-1 with TRBJ1-2, with 7 bases lining up with TRBD1. V gave up 1 base and J gave up 7 bases; unmatched junction bases: 6. The CDR3 sequence is 14 residues long. Germline V lookup: CDR1 LGHDT, CDR2 YNNKEL (reference sequence).

A few counts support this clonotype. The chain is built from TRBV5-1 and TRBJ2-7, with 14 bases fitting TRBD2. Losses at the gene ends were 1 base for V and 7 bases for J; bases not matched to a gene: 16. The CDR3 contains 19 residues. Germline V gene sequence: CDR1 SGHRS, CDR2 YFSETQ. The CDR3 coding sequence is TGCGCCAGCAGCTTGACCGGCCTTAGGACTAGCGGGAGGTCTGCGGAGCAGTACTTC. Residues: CASSLTGLRTSGRSAEQYF.

The table lists this clonotype with a few counts. The chain combines TRBV5-1 with TRBJ2-7; D ambiguous. Deletions cut 1 base from V and 2 bases from J, with 10 bases between. This CDR3 region has 14 residues. Germline CDR1 reads SGHRS; CDR2 reads YFSETQ. The CDR3 coding sequence is TGCGCCAGCAGCTTGCCCAGGATCCCCTACGAGCAGTACTTC. It yields the protein CASSLPRIPYEQYF. Complete variable domain (other parts from reference TRBV5-1 and TRBJ2-7): KAGVTQTPRYLIKTRGQQVTLSCSPISGHRSVSWYQQTPGQGLQFLFEYFSETQRNKGNFPGRFSGRQFSNSRSEMNVSTLELGDSALYLCASSLPRIPYEQYFGPGTRLTVT.

The genes are TRBV4-1 and TRBJ2-2; D call uncertain. Germline CDR1 MGHRA, CDR2 YSYEKL. The V end lost 4 bases, the J end lost 0 bases, and 12 bases lay between the germline ends. The CDR3 spans 16 residues. The chain's CDR3 is CASSRRLDPNTGELFF. In nucleotides, the CDR3 is TGCGCCAGCAGCCGTCGACTGGACCCGAACACCGGGGAGCTGTTTTTT.

This clonotype came up a few times. The chain carries TRBV6-6 and TRBJ2-7, with D possibly TRBD1 on 5 matching bases. The CDR3 contains 13 residues. Trimming left V 6 bases short and J 3 bases short, with 12 bases between. In germline, CDR1 is MNHNY, CDR2 SVGAGI (reference sequence). This CDR3 reads CASRATGFYEQYF. The CDR3 bases are TGTGCCAGCAGGGCAACAGGTTTCTACGAGCAGTACTTC.

This clonotype has at least ten counts. The chain employs TRBV3-1 and TRBJ2-3, with D uncertain. V lost 4 bases, J lost 0 bases, and 11 bases lay in between. There are 15 residues in the CDR3. Germline V gene lookup returns CDR1 LGHDT and CDR2 YNNKEL (reference sequence). The CDR3 DNA reads as TGTGCCAGCAGCCCCTGGCGGAGTAGCACAGATACGCAGTATTTT. Residues: CASSPWRSSTDTQYF.

The chain couples TRBV24-1 to TRBJ2-3; no definite D call. The germline gives CDR1 KGHDR, CDR2 SFDVKD. V was pared by 2 bases and J by 6 bases, with 8 bases between. CDR3 length: 13 residues. CDR3 DNA: TGTGCCACCAGTGATTCTCACATCGATACGCAGTATTTT. This translates into CATSDSHIDTQYF.

The rearrangement joins TRBV20-1 to TRBJ2-2, with TRBD2 matching 8 bases. Germline V gene lookup returns CDR1 DFQATT and CDR2 SNEGSKA (reference sequence). J gave up 5 bases and V 0 bases, and 8 bases lay outside the gene matches. The CDR3 consists of 16 residues. Written as DNA, the CDR3 is TGCAGTGCTAGAGATCCCGGGAGGGCCGGAACCGGGGAGCTGTTTTTT. Encoded protein: CSARDPGRAGTGELFF.

This clonotype was found a few times. The chain carries TRBV7-9 and TRBJ2-3; D gene unclear. The V gene lost 4 bases and the J gene lost 2 bases, with 4 bases spanning the gap. The germline V gene has CDR1 SEHNR and CDR2 FQNEAQ (reference sequence). This CDR3 is built from 12 residues. The chain's CDR3 is CASSSNTDTQYF. CDR3 nucleotide sequence: TGTGCCAGCAGCTCCAACACAGATACGCAGTATTTT.

This clonotype was counted at least ten times. V is TRBV6-4 and J is TRBJ2-7; a possible D gene is TRBD1 (5 bases). The V end lost 2 bases, the J end lost 0 bases, and 8 bases lay between the germline ends. The CDR3 sequence is 14 residues long. The germline V gene encodes CDR1 MRHNA and CDR2 SNTAGT. The DNA of the CDR3 is TGTGCCAGCAGTGACCAGGGTATCTCCTACGAGCAGTACTTC. This codes for CASSDQGISYEQYF.

This chain joins TRBV4-2 and TRBJ2-5, with a tentative D call TRBD1 (6 bases). CDR3 length: 14 residues. Germline V CDR1 and CDR2: LGHNA, YNFKEQ. Trimming removed 3 bases at V and 7 bases at J, with 15 bases between. Written as DNA, the CDR3 is TGTGCCAGCAGCCACGGTGAACAGGGTGCGACCCAGTACTTC. It translates to CASSHGEQGATQYF.

The sample holds many counts of this clonotype. The chain is built from TRBV6-1 and TRBJ2-7; no clear D gene. V lost 7 bases to trimming and J lost 2 bases, with 9 bases between them. This CDR3 has 12 residues. From germline, CDR1 is MNHNS and CDR2 SASEGT. CDR3: CASTVDAYEQYF. Here the CDR3 DNA reads TGTGCCAGCACCGTGGACGCCTACGAGCAGTACTTC.

This clonotype has a handful of counts. The chain combines TRBV6-6 with TRBJ2-7; D could derive from TRBD1 or TRBD2 (7 bases each). Germline values: CDR1 MNHNY, CDR2 SVGAGI (reference sequence). This CDR3 comprises 16 residues. V was clipped by 6 bases and J by 5 bases, with 23 bases between them. CDR3 in DNA: TGTGCCAGCAGCCCCGGCTGGGGGGGACAGAGGAACGAGCAGTACTTC. Translated: CASSPGWGGQRNEQYF.

This clonotype was picked up a small number of times. This chain joins TRBV10-3 and TRBJ2-4, with a tentative D call TRBD2 (6 bases). V was cut by 10 bases and J by 9 bases, with 19 bases left in between. The length of the CDR3 is 13 residues. Germline V gene sequence: CDR1 ENHRY, CDR2 SYGVKD. CDR3 coding DNA: TGTGCCAGCGGGGCGCCTGAAACAATCATTCAGTACTTC. Its protein is CASGAPETIIQYF.

The rearrangement uses TRBV28 and TRBJ1-5, with a possible D match to TRBD1 (5 bases). The CDR3 is 14 amino acids. Germline V gene data show CDR1 as MDHEN and CDR2 as SYDVKM. V lost 2 bases to trimming and J lost 9 bases, with 14 bases between them. The CDR3 spells CASSLPQAALPQHF. CDR3 coding DNA: TGTGCCAGCAGTTTACCACAGGCCGCTCTGCCCCAGCATTTT.

This clonotype was detected many times. The J gene is TRBJ2-7, the V gene TRBV7-8; weak D call: TRBD2 (6 bases). The CDR3 is made up of 15 amino acids. The germline gives CDR1 SGHVS, CDR2 FQNEAQ. Trimming shortened V by 5 bases and J by 3 bases, and 17 bases separated the two germline ends. This chain's CDR3 is CASSPAVMTSYEQYF. DNA for the CDR3: TGTGCCAGCAGCCCGGCCGTGATGACTAGCTACGAGCAGTACTTC.

This clonotype was counted at least ten times. V is TRBV10-3 and J is TRBJ2-7, with D possibly matching TRBD2 (5 bases). Per germline, CDR1 ENHRY and CDR2 SYGVKD. Between the trimmed V and J ends, which lost 6 bases and 0 bases, there was a span of 15 bases. CDR3 length: 15 residues. The CDR3 loop reads CAISPAGAISYEQYF. In nucleotides, the CDR3 is TGTGCCATCAGCCCGGCGGGCGCAATCTCCTACGAGCAGTACTTC.

Remarks on this clonotype: This clone may be a read error of a much larger clone one base away. The chain employs TRBV29-1 and TRBJ1-1; 9 bases are a match to TRBD1. Germline V gene sequence: CDR1 SQVTM, CDR2 ANQGSEA. V dropped 6 bases and J dropped 5; count of bases not matched to a gene: 4. This CDR3 contains 12 residues. CDR3 sequence (DNA): TGCAGCGTGGGGACAGGGTGTACTGAAGCTTTCTTT. Its protein is CSVGTGCTEAFF. Full variable domain (missing parts from reference TRBV29-1 and TRBJ1-1): SAVISQKPSRDICQRGTSLTIQCQVDSQVTMMFWYRQQPGQSLTLIATANQGSEATYESGFVIDKFPISRPNLTFSTLTVSNMSPEDSSIYLCSVGTGCTEAFFGQGTRLTVV.

This clonotype was observed a few times. The chain links TRBV5-1 to TRBJ1-2; TRBD1 agrees at 7 bases. Unmatched junction bases numbered 7, after V lost 6 bases and J lost 2 bases. The germline CDR1 and CDR2 sequences are SGHRS and YFSETQ. The CDR3 contains 14 residues. CDR3 nucleotides: TGCGCCAGCAACCCGCCAGGGGGAAACTATGGCTACACCTTC. This translates into CASNPPGGNYGYTF.

This clonotype was counted ten times or more. This rearrangement joins TRBV27 to TRBJ2-7; TRBD2 is a possible D gene (6 bases). Trimming pared 1 base from V and 3 bases from J, leaving 22 bases between. The length of the CDR3 is 18 residues. Germline CDR1 is MNHEY and CDR2 is SMNVEV (reference sequence). The CDR3 sequence: CASSLFGGFSPGYYEQYF. For the CDR3, the DNA is TGTGCCAGCAGTTTATTCGGAGGGTTTAGCCCTGGGTACTACGAGCAGTACTTC.

The chain combines TRBV5-1 with TRBJ2-3; D not resolved. Trimming cost V 8 bases and J 1 base, with 8 bases left between them. CDR1 and CDR2 (germline): SGHRS, YFSETQ. CDR3 size: 12 residues. The CDR3: CASSVRTDTQYF. CDR3 DNA: TGCGCCAGTTCGGTCCGCACAGATACGCAGTATTTT.

The CDR3, as DNA: TGTGCCAGCTCACGCCTAACCGGGACTAGCGGGACTGGCAATGAGCAGTTCTTC. Amino acids: CASSRLTGTSGTGNEQFF. The gene calls are TRBV18 and TRBJ2-1, with 13 positions matching TRBD2. With 4 bases clipped from V and 6 bases from J, the junction kept 12 bases outside the gene matches. Germline CDR1 and CDR2: KGHSH and LQKENI. The CDR3 sequence is 18 residues long. The full variable domain, in which reference TRBV18 and TRBJ2-1 provide the parts outside the CDR3, is NAGVMQNPRHLVRRRGQEARLRCSPMKGHSHVYWYRQLPEEGLKFMVYLQKENIIDESGMPKERFSAEFPKEGPSILRIQQVVRGDSAAYFCASSRLTGTSGTGNEQFFGPGTRLTVL.

This clonotype was observed many times. V and J are TRBV3-1 and TRBJ2-3; D gene unclear. Per the germline V gene, CDR1 is LGHDT and CDR2 is YNNKEL (reference sequence). CDR3 size: 17 residues. Trimming removed 0 bases at V and 0 bases at J, with 13 bases between. Here the CDR3 reads CASSQDIESTSTDTQYF. In nucleotides, the CDR3 is TGTGCCAGCAGCCAAGACATAGAAAGCACTAGCACAGATACGCAGTATTTT.

This clonotype showed up just a few times. This chain connects TRBV29-1 to TRBJ1-2; D possibly corresponds to TRBD1 (6 bases). CDR3 size: 13 residues. Trimming took 3 bases from V and 4 from J, leaving 12 bases between them. From germline, CDR1 is SQVTM and CDR2 ANQGSEA. The CDR3 here is CSVDPQGAYGYTF. CDR3 nucleotide sequence: TGCAGCGTTGATCCACAGGGAGCCTATGGCTACACCTTC. Full variable domain (outside the CDR3, taken from reference TRBV29-1 and TRBJ1-2): SAVISQKPSRDICQRGTSLTIQCQVDSQVTMMFWYRQQPGQSLTLIATANQGSEATYESGFVIDKFPISRPNLTFSTLTVSNMSPEDSSIYLCSVDPQGAYGYTFGSGTRLTVV.

This clonotype was picked up a small number of times. The gene calls are TRBV29-1 and TRBJ2-5; weak D call: TRBD1 (5 bases). The germline V gene has CDR1 SQVTM and CDR2 ANQGSEA. Trimming took off 4 bases at V and 2 bases at J, with 8 bases between the two ends. The length of the CDR3 is 12 residues. The CDR3 DNA sequence: TGCAGCGTTGCAGGGTCTCAAGAGACCCAGTACTTC. This codes for CSVAGSQETQYF.

This clonotype was counted between two and nine times. V is TRBV4-3 and J is TRBJ2-3, with 9 bases fitting TRBD1. Trimming removed 3 bases from V and 3 bases from J; junction bases left unmatched: 10. CDR1 LGHNA and CDR2 YSLEER come from the germline V gene. This CDR3 is 17 amino acids long. The CDR3 nucleotides read TGCGCCAGCAGCCATTATACCGGGACAGGGAGGACAGATACGCAGTATTTT. Translating it yields CASSHYTGTGRTDTQYF.

In this sample, this clonotype turned up a few times. The chain has TRBV6-1 and TRBJ2-7; no reliable D call. The CDR3 extends over 12 amino acids. Trimming stripped 5 bases from V and 6 bases from J, with 11 bases between. Germline CDR1 is MNHNS and CDR2 is SASEGT. The CDR3 here is CASSTPFSEQYF. The CDR3 bases are TGTGCCAGCAGTACCCCATTCTCCGAGCAGTACTTC.

In its sample, this clonotype was seen a few times. The rearrangement uses TRBV7-6 and TRBJ2-5, with 13 bases aligning to TRBD2. V gave up 5 bases and J gave up 3 bases; unmatched junction bases: 6. CDR1 is SGHVS, CDR2 FNYEAQ, per germline. The CDR3 extends over 16 amino acids. The CDR3 nucleotides are TGTGCCAGCAGCCGCGGGACTAGCGGGATAGAAGAGACCCAGTACTTC. Protein product: CASSRGTSGIEETQYF.